Shown below are 13 T cell receptor beta chains from a single sample sequenced in a study of T-cell memory formation after mild COVID-19. TCRdb itself ran the 5' RACE reads through MiXCR, one entry per CDR3 protein. Of approximately 570,000 distinct CDR3 sequences listed, roughly 18% are singletons. Sequencing used PBMCs or a T cell subset sorted from them (not recorded which). The receptors come from an adult woman who had mild COVID-19 (a few samples of this study predate the infection). Cell type and time point are not known.

CDR3 sequence: CASSEWGTASYEQYF. The CDR3 nucleotides are TGTGCCAGCAGTGAATGGGGGACAGCATCCTACGAGCAGTACTTC. The rearrangement links TRBV25-1 to TRBJ2-7; 7 nucleotides match TRBD1. The CDR3 totals 15 residues. The J segment lost 1 base and the V segment lost 1 base, leaving 4 bases of the junction unmatched. The germline CDR1 and CDR2 sequences are MGHDK and SYGVNS.

The chain uses TRBV20-1 and TRBJ2-7; no clear D gene. The length of the CDR3 is 14 residues. V lost 0 bases and J 6 bases, leaving 15 bases between the germline ends. CDR1 and CDR2 (germline): DFQATT, SNEGSKA (reference sequence). The CDR3: CSARDGSYLSEQYF. DNA for the CDR3: TGCAGTGCTAGAGATGGCAGCTACCTCTCCGAGCAGTACTTC.

The rearrangement joins TRBV12-3 or TRBV12-4 to TRBJ2-7, with D unresolved. Trimming left V 7 bases short and J 6 bases short, with 10 bases between. CDR3 size: 11 residues. As DNA, the CDR3 is TGTGCCAGCACCTCTTCGGGCGAGCAGTACTTC. As protein: CASTSSGEQYF.

This clonotype was seen a handful of times. The chain is built from TRBV7-2 and TRBJ2-3; TRBD2 matches 7 bases. There are 16 residues in the CDR3. From germline, CDR1 is SGHTA and CDR2 FQGNSA. Trimming removed 5 bases from V and 8 bases from J; junction bases left unmatched: 16. CDR3 bases: TGTGCCAGCAGCCTTCTCCTAGCGGCCAGACGGGGTACGCAGTATTTT. This codes for CASSLLLAARRGTQYF.

The chain recombines TRBV11-2 with TRBJ2-3; D perhaps matches TRBD2 (5 bases). Trimming took off 5 bases at V and 2 bases at J, with 11 bases between the two ends. The CDR3 is 14 residues long. In germline, CDR1 is SGHAT, CDR2 FQNNGV. Here the CDR3 reads CASSLARVTDTQYF. The CDR3 DNA is TGTGCCAGCAGCCTAGCAAGAGTCACAGATACGCAGTATTTT.

This clonotype came up many times. This chain uses TRBV7-9 with TRBJ2-1; D gene ambiguous. The V end lost 6 bases, the J end lost 5 bases, and 8 bases lay between the germline ends. Germline CDR1 SEHNR, CDR2 FQNEAQ (reference sequence). This CDR3 spans 12 amino acids. As DNA, the CDR3 is TGTGCCAGCAGTACAGCCCACAATGAGCAGTTCTTC. It yields the protein CASSTAHNEQFF.

CDR3 loop: CSVERAGGNTEAFF. CDR3 nucleotides: TGCAGCGTTGAGAGGGCAGGGGGCAACACTGAAGCTTTCTTT. This chain joins TRBV29-1 and TRBJ1-1, with 8 bases that match TRBD1. CDR3 length equals 14 residues. Looked up from germline, CDR1 is SQVTM and CDR2 is ANQGSEA. With 3 bases clipped from V and 2 bases from J, the junction kept 5 bases outside the gene matches.

This clonotype came up many times. The junction departs from germline at one end; a sequencing error may be responsible. CDR3 sequence: CASSSMPDALLDF. In DNA, the CDR3 is TGTGCCAGCAGCTCGATGCCGGACGCCCTCTTGGACTTC. The chain employs TRBV7-6 and TRBJ2-7; D gene unclear. The CDR3 sequence is 13 residues long. CDR1 is SGHVS, CDR2 FNYEAQ, per germline.

V gene TRBV27 combines with J gene TRBJ2-7; 7 bases are shared with TRBD1. J was trimmed by 7 bases and V by 5 bases; bases with no gene match: 11. The CDR3 totals 14 residues. The V gene's germline CDR1 is MNHEY and CDR2 SMNVEV (reference sequence). In DNA, the CDR3 is TGTGCCAGCAGTCCCTCCCGACAGGGTAAAGAGCAGTACTTC. Its protein product is CASSPSRQGKEQYF.

This clonotype was observed a few times. V is TRBV6-1 and J is TRBJ1-5, with D tentatively TRBD1 (5 bases). CDR1 and CDR2 (germline): MNHNS, SASEGT. The CDR3 has 13 residues. Deletions cut 8 bases from V and 3 bases from J, with 11 bases between. CDR3 in amino acids: CASRDGLNQPQHF. As DNA, the CDR3 is TGTGCCAGCCGGGACGGGCTCAATCAGCCCCAGCATTTT.

V usage is TRBV7-9 and J usage is TRBJ2-5; D may be TRBD1 (5 bases). Germline V gene data show CDR1 as SEHNR and CDR2 as FQNEAQ (reference sequence). There are 13 residues in the CDR3. The V end was cut by 5 bases, the J end by 5 bases, with 12 bases between. CDR3 region: CASSPGQSETQYF. The CDR3 coding sequence is TGTGCCAGCAGCCCAGGACAAAGCGAGACCCAGTACTTC.

This chain uses TRBV3-1 with TRBJ2-7; 8 bases line up with TRBD1. The CDR3 is 14 residues long. J gave up 2 bases and V 3 bases, and 3 bases lay outside the gene matches. CDR1 LGHDT and CDR2 YNNKEL come from the germline V gene (reference sequence). The CDR3 loop is CASSHWDRPYEQYF. The CDR3 coding sequence is TGTGCCAGCAGCCACTGGGACAGGCCCTACGAGCAGTACTTC.

This chain joins TRBV5-6 and TRBJ1-1, with no clear D. The ends were cut back, 0 bases at V and 6 bases at J, with 3 bases in the middle. Germline V lookup: CDR1 SGHDT, CDR2 YYEEEE. This CDR3 is 11 amino acids long. The CDR3 DNA reads TGTGCCAGCAGCTTGGAAGCTGAAGCTTTCTTT. Translating it yields CASSLEAEAFF.